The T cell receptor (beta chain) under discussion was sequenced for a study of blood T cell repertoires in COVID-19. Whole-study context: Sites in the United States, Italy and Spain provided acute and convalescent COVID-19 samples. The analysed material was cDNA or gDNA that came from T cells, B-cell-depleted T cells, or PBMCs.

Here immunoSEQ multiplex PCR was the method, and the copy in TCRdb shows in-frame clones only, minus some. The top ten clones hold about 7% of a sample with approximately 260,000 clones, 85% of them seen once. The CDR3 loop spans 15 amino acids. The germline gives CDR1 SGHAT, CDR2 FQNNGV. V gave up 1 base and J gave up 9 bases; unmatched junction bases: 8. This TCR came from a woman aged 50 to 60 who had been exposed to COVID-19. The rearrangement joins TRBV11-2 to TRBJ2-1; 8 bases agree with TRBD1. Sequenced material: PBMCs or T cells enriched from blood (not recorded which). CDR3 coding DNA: TGTGCCAGCAGCTTAGTTCGGGACAGGATAGGTGAGCAGTTCTTC. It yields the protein CASSLVRDRIGEQFF.